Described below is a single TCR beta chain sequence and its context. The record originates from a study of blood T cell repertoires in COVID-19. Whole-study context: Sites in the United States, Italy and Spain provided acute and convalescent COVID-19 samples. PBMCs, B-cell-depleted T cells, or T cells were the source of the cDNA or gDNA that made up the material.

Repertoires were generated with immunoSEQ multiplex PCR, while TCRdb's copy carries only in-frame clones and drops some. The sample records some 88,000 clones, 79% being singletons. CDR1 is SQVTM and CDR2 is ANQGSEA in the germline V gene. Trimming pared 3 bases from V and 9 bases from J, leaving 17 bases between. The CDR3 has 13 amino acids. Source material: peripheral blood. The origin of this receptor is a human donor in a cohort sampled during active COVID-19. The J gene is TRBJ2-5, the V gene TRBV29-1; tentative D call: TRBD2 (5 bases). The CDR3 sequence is CSVERVGDGAQYF. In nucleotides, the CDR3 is TGCAGCGTTGAGAGGGTGGGCGATGGGGCCCAGTACTTC.